The next 25 T cell receptor beta chains were all read from a single sample in a study of cytomegalovirus exposure and HLA in healthy donors. The PCR had 60 Vbeta and 13 Jbeta primers. Measured with immunoSEQ multiplex PCR; TCRdb has only the in-frame clones, and not every one. The table shows some 200,000 clones, with approximately 79% occurring only once. The sample consisted of PBMCs. Receptor source: a man aged 35-49 years in good health and CMV-seropositive.

The rearrangement links TRBV19 to TRBJ2-2; 9 bases are a match to TRBD2. The CDR3 has 14 residues. Losses at the gene ends were 5 bases for V and 7 bases for J; bases not matched to a gene: 5. Per the germline V gene, CDR1 is LNHDA and CDR2 is SQIVND (reference sequence). Here the CDR3 reads CASSPSGANGELFF. The CDR3 coding sequence is TGTGCCAGTAGTCCTAGCGGGGCAAACGGGGAGCTGTTTTTT.

The chain uses TRBV5-4 and TRBJ2-2; weak D call: TRBD2 (7 bases). This CDR3 spans 15 amino acids. CDR1 SGHNT and CDR2 YYREEE come from the germline V gene (reference sequence). V lost 10 bases and J lost 2, with 18 bases in between. This CDR3 reads CAGARGADNTGELFF. Here the CDR3 DNA reads TGTGCCGGCGCTCGGGGGGCCGATAACACCGGGGAGCTGTTTTTT.

This clone was seen just once. This sequence joins TRBV28 and TRBJ1-5, with 10 bases matching TRBD1. The germline CDR1 and CDR2 sequences are MDHEN and SYDVKM. CDR3 length: 16 amino acids. J lost 7 bases, V lost 5 bases, and 11 bases had no gene match. In nucleotides, the CDR3 is TGTGCCAGCAGTCCGGACCGACAGGGGGCGTCACAGCCCCAGCATTTT. The encoded protein is CASSPDRQGASQPQHF.

V gene TRBV4-3 combines with J gene TRBJ1-1; possible D gene TRBD1, 6 bases. Trimming shortened V by 2 bases and J by 1 base, and 8 bases separated the two germline ends. The CDR3 runs 14 residues. CDR1 LGHNA and CDR2 YSLEER come from the germline V gene. CDR3 sequence (DNA): TGCGCCAGCAGCCAACAGGGACAGAACACTGAAGCTTTCTTT. Its translation is CASSQQGQNTEAFF.

The CDR3 region is CASNAGLNTGELFF. CDR3 nucleotide sequence: TGTGCCAGCAATGCGGGCCTCAACACCGGGGAGCTGTTTTTT. This chain links TRBV9 with TRBJ2-2; D may be TRBD2 (5 bases). The V end lost 6 bases, the J end lost 2 bases, and 11 bases lay between the germline ends. CDR1 is SGDLS, CDR2 YYNGEE, per germline. The CDR3 has 14 amino acids.

Only a few counts were recorded for this clone. The chain carries TRBV19 and TRBJ2-7; 8 positions match TRBD1. There are 15 residues in the CDR3. Looked up from germline, CDR1 is LNHDA and CDR2 is SQIVND (reference sequence). J gave up 4 bases and V 5 bases, and 10 bases lay outside the gene matches. The chain's CDR3 is CASSGQGEELYEQYF. Written as DNA, the CDR3 is TGTGCCAGTAGTGGACAGGGAGAGGAACTATACGAGCAGTACTTC.

The chain joins TRBV6-5 to TRBJ1-1; TRBD1 matches at 8 bases. This CDR3 spans 15 amino acids. Looked up from germline, CDR1 is MNHEY and CDR2 is SVGAGI. V shed 2 bases and J 1 base; nucleotides not matched to a gene: 3. CDR3 amino acids: CASSYTGQGNTEAFF. The CDR3 coding sequence is TGTGCCAGCAGTTACACCGGACAGGGGAACACTGAAGCTTTCTTT.

This clone came up a few times. V and J are TRBV29-1 and TRBJ2-3; 10 bases are shared with TRBD1. Germline values: CDR1 SQVTM, CDR2 ANQGSEA. The CDR3 consists of 15 residues. With 4 bases clipped from V and 1 base from J, the junction kept 5 bases outside the gene matches. CDR3: CSVADRGRGTDTQYF. CDR3 nucleotides: TGCAGCGTTGCAGACAGGGGGCGCGGCACAGATACGCAGTATTTT.

CDR3 in amino acids: CAWSNRGQFNEKLFF. CDR3 coding DNA: TGTGCCTGGAGCAACAGGGGTCAATTTAATGAAAAACTGTTTTTT. The rearrangement links TRBV30 to TRBJ1-4; 7 bases are shared with TRBD1. Germline V gene lookup returns CDR1 GTSNPN and CDR2 SVGIG (reference sequence). The junction had 8 bases not matched to a gene; V was cut back by 3 bases and J by 4 bases. The CDR3 consists of 15 residues.

The chain couples TRBV13 to TRBJ2-3; 9 positions match TRBD2. The CDR3 loop spans 17 amino acids. CDR1 and CDR2 (germline): PRHDT, FYEKMQ (reference sequence). The ends lost 3 bases at V and 4 bases at J; junction bases unmatched: 11. The CDR3 region has the DNA TGTGCCAGCAGCTTGTTGGGGGCTAGCGGGGTTCCAGATACGCAGTATTTT. Its protein is CASSLLGASGVPDTQYF. Looking up the rest from reference TRBV13 and TRBJ2-3 gives the full variable domain: AAGVIQSPRHLIKEKRETATLKCYPIPRHDTVYWYQQGPGQDPQFLISFYEKMQSDKGSIPDRFSAQQFSDYHSELNMSSLELGDSALYFCASSLLGASGVPDTQYFGPGTRLTVL.

V is TRBV2 and J is TRBJ1-2, with a tentative D call TRBD1 (6 bases). CDR3 length equals 14 residues. V was cut by 8 bases and J by 4 bases, with 17 bases left in between. Germline assignment: CDR1 SNHLY and CDR2 FYNNEI. CDR3 sequence reads: CASLRAGAGYGYTF. The CDR3 DNA reads TGTGCCAGCCTACGGGCGGGGGCGGGCTATGGCTACACCTTC.

The V gene is TRBV7-9, the J gene TRBJ2-5, with unresolved D. This CDR3 comprises 13 residues. In germline, CDR1 is SEHNR, CDR2 FQNEAQ (reference sequence). Trimming stripped 5 bases from V and 5 bases from J, with 12 bases between. DNA for the CDR3: TGTGCCAGCAGCCCGACGGGTCCGGAGACCCAGTACTTC. Translation: CASSPTGPETQYF.

V gene TRBV7-6 combines with J gene TRBJ2-5, with 12 nucleotides matching TRBD2. V shed 7 bases, J shed 5 bases, and the junction held 14 bases outside the gene matches. CDR1 and CDR2 from the germline V gene are SGHVS and FNYEAQ. The CDR3 consists of 17 residues. CDR3: CASTRYRETSGGETQYF. CDR3 nucleotide sequence: TGTGCCAGCACCCGATACCGGGAGACTAGCGGGGGTGAGACCCAGTACTTC.

CDR3 coding DNA: TGTGCCAGCAGTTACGGTCAGGATACTTCCTACGAGCAGTACTTC. This gives the protein CASSYGQDTSYEQYF. V is TRBV6-6 and J is TRBJ2-5, with D hard to call. Judging by the DNA end, TRBJ2-7 fits better; the J call may be wrong. The CDR3 is 15 amino acids. Germline V lookup: CDR1 MNHNY, CDR2 SVGAGI (reference sequence).

This clone was seen just once. This chain uses TRBV19 with TRBJ2-1, with 8 bases identical to TRBD2. The germline gives CDR1 LNHDA, CDR2 SQIVND (reference sequence). The CDR3 is 16 residues long. V lost 7 bases, J lost 5 bases, and 13 bases stayed unmatched. CDR3 region: CASIPGGGNLNNEQFF. DNA for the CDR3: TGTGCCAGTATCCCGGGGGGGGGCAACTTAAACAATGAGCAGTTCTTC.

This chain connects TRBV7-3 to TRBJ2-1; 7 bases match TRBD2. The V segment lost 3 bases and the J segment 8 bases; nucleotides outside the gene matches: 13. This CDR3 is built from 16 residues. Per the germline V gene, CDR1 is SGHTA and CDR2 is FQGTGA. CDR3 residues: CASSLGSAGNGDEQFF. The DNA for the CDR3 is TGTGCCAGCAGCTTGGGGTCAGCGGGGAATGGGGATGAGCAGTTCTTC.

The chain uses TRBV5-1 and TRBJ1-3; TRBD1 might be the D (5 bases). The germline V and J ends were trimmed by 2 bases and 0 bases, with 21 bases remaining between them. The CDR3 has 19 residues. CDR1 and CDR2 from the germline V gene are SGHRS and YFSETQ. DNA of the CDR3: TGCGCCAGCAGCTTTTCGGCAGGGCCTCTCCTTACCTCTGGAAACACCATATATTTT. As protein: CASSFSAGPLLTSGNTIYF. Full variable domain (remainder filled in from reference TRBV5-1 and TRBJ1-3): KAGVTQTPRYLIKTRGQQVTLSCSPISGHRSVSWYQQTPGQGLQFLFEYFSETQRNKGNFPGRFSGRQFSNSRSEMNVSTLELGDSALYLCASSFSAGPLLTSGNTIYFGEGSWLTVV.

This clone turned up a few times. The V call is TRBV6-5, the J call TRBJ2-5, with 8 bases that match TRBD2. This CDR3 comprises 13 residues. V shed 10 bases and J 7 bases; nucleotides not matched to a gene: 11. Germline-derived CDR1 and CDR2 are MNHEY and SVGAGI. This chain's CDR3 is CATGGFPSVTQYF. The CDR3, as DNA: TGTGCCACGGGAGGGTTCCCCTCGGTGACCCAGTACTTC.

The V call is TRBV27, the J call TRBJ1-1; TRBD1 aligns across 9 bases. The CDR3 totals 14 residues. CDR1 MNHEY and CDR2 SMNVEV come from the germline V gene (reference sequence). Trimming cost V 8 bases and J 5 bases; bases outside gene matches: 9. The CDR3: CASLQTGGRTEAFF. The CDR3 bases are TGTGCCAGCCTCCAAACAGGGGGCCGGACTGAAGCTTTCTTT.

This clone was recorded only once. This rearrangement joins TRBV10-2 to TRBJ2-2; TRBD2 aligns across 8 bases. Germline V gene data show CDR1 as WSHSY and CDR2 as SAAADI. This CDR3 is built from 15 residues. V lost 6 bases to trimming and J lost 0 bases; unmatched junction nucleotides: 3. CDR3 in amino acids: CASRVAGTNTGELFF. The CDR3 DNA sequence: TGCGCCAGCAGAGTAGCGGGGACGAACACCGGGGAGCTGTTTTTT.

The chain has TRBV28 and TRBJ2-3; D is ambiguous. This CDR3 region has 12 residues. Per germline, CDR1 MDHEN and CDR2 SYDVKM. The ends were cut back, 8 bases at V and 2 bases at J, with 8 bases in the middle. DNA of the CDR3: TGTGCCAGCCAACAGAACACAGATACGCAGTATTTT. This codes for CASQQNTDTQYF.

The chain uses TRBV5-1 and TRBJ2-7; TRBD1 agrees at 7 bases. V shed 3 bases and J 6 bases; nucleotides not matched to a gene: 9. Germline V lookup: CDR1 SGHRS, CDR2 YFSETQ. The CDR3 runs to 14 residues. CDR3 loop: CASSWETGNAEQYF. For the CDR3, the DNA is TGCGCCAGCAGCTGGGAGACAGGGAATGCCGAGCAGTACTTC.

The V call is TRBV29-1, the J call TRBJ2-7; tentatively, D is TRBD2 (5 bases). V lost 6 bases and J lost 3, with 18 bases in between. The CDR3 has 14 amino acids. CDR1 is SQVTM, CDR2 ANQGSEA, per germline. The CDR3 here is CSVKSTFGSYEQYF. The CDR3 DNA sequence: TGCAGCGTAAAGAGTACATTTGGGAGCTACGAGCAGTACTTC.

This sequence joins TRBV9 and TRBJ2-6; tentative D call: TRBD1 (7 bases). The CDR3 is made up of 17 amino acids. From germline, CDR1 is SGDLS and CDR2 YYNGEE. Trimming took 4 bases from V and 0 from J, leaving 14 bases between them. The CDR3 coding sequence is TGTGCCAGCAGCCCAGGGGGACTTCTCTCTGGGGCCAACGTCCTGACTTTC. Protein: CASSPGGLLSGANVLTF. The entire variable domain, with the rest obtained from reference TRBV9 and TRBJ2-6, is as follows: DSGVTQTPKHLITATGQRVTLRCSPRSGDLSVYWYQQSLDQGLQFLIQYYNGEERAKGNILERFSAQQFPDLHSELNLSSLELGDSALYFCASSPGGLLSGANVLTFGAGSRLTVL.

The V call is TRBV19, the J call TRBJ1-2; TRBD1 aligns across 9 bases. The CDR3 has 21 residues. Germline V gives CDR1 LNHDA, CDR2 SQIVND (reference sequence). V lost 2 bases and J lost 0; bases outside the gene matches: 19. The CDR3 protein is CASSIIVGIPGQGRSNYGYTF. The CDR3 bases are TGTGCCAGTAGTATAATCGTGGGGATCCCGGGACAGGGCCGTTCTAACTATGGCTACACCTTC. Variable domain in full (rest from reference TRBV19 and TRBJ1-2): DGGITQSPKYLFRKEGQNVTLSCEQNLNHDAMYWYRQDPGQGLRLIYYSQIVNDFQKGDIAEGYSVSREKKESFPLTVTSAQKNPTAFYLCASSIIVGIPGQGRSNYGYTFGSGTRLTVV.